This is a list of T cell receptor beta chains from one sample in a study of T cell repertoires in cytomegalovirus infection. From the reads, TCRdb called clonotypes with MiXCR, one entry per CDR3 protein. Of fewer than 350,000 distinct CDR3 sequences listed, 9% to 9.5% are singletons. The sample consisted of PBMCs. Receptor source: a human donor in good health (CMV status not recorded). Some clones in this sample may be carry-over from other donors' samples. Both conserved end residues are part of each CDR3. D genes are given only for firm matches. Expanded clones are given a class, and other clones once, few, many or no size at all.

size,V,length,J,D,CDR3,DNA
few,TRBV6-8,12,TRBJ2-5,.,CASSRDAWTQYF,TGTGCCAGCAGTCGGGACGCCTGGACCCAGTACTTC
.,TRBV12-3/TRBV12-4,13,TRBJ1-4,TRBD1,CASSSGGLEKLFF,TGTGCCAGCAGTTCAGGGGGACTTGAAAAACTGTTTTTT
few,TRBV6-6,18,TRBJ2-5,.,CASRTLPPGRGPQETQYF,TGTGCCAGCAGGACGTTACCCCCGGGTCGGGGCCCTCAAGAGACCCAGTACTTC
few,TRBV6-6,14,TRBJ2-1,.,CASSFPHGLDEQFF,TGTGCCAGCAGTTTCCCCCACGGCCTAGACGAGCAGTTCTTC
.,TRBV28,15,TRBJ2-7,.,CASSFNRDFSYEQYF,TGTGCCAGCAGTTTCAATCGGGACTTCTCCTACGAGCAGTACTTC
few,TRBV6-2/TRBV6-3,16,TRBJ2-7,.,CASSLPRELISYEQYF,TGTGCCAGCAGTCTGCCCCGGGAACTTATCTCCTACGAGCAGTACTTC
.,TRBV7-2,20,TRBJ2-7,TRBD2,CASSLSPGTSGGANRYEQYF,TGTGCCAGCAGCTTATCCCCCGGGACTAGCGGGGGGGCGAACCGCTACGAGCAGTACTTC
.,TRBV7-9,14,TRBJ1-5,.,CAIDTLEAGQPQHF,TGTGCCATTGACACTCTCGAGGCGGGACAGCCCCAGCATTTT
few,TRBV12-3/TRBV12-4,14,TRBJ1-1,.,CASRGQSLNTEAFF,TGTGCCAGCAGAGGACAGTCACTGAACACTGAAGCTTTCTTT
many,TRBV12-3/TRBV12-4,19,TRBJ2-6,.,CASSLVTLLRGSGANVLTF,TGTGCCAGCAGTTTAGTAACCTTGCTCAGGGGCTCTGGGGCCAACGTCCTGACTTTC
many,TRBV7-9,12,TRBJ1-5,.,CASSLPYQPQHF,TGTGCCAGCAGCTTACCGTATCAGCCCCAGCATTTT